This T cell receptor (beta chain) is drawn from a study of T-cell reconstitution after alpha-beta-depleted transplantation in children. Unique molecular identifiers were incorporated when the TCRbeta library was constructed. TCRdb analysed the PCR reads with MiXCR anew, one entry per CDR3 protein. The data hold about 98,000 distinct CDR3 sequences, with 20% to 30% observed a single time. This clonotype occurred once. Its target is unknown. The study's findings and limits: At around two months after transplant, the alpha-beta T cells were reportedly derived from several hundred expanded clones that came from non-depleted graft cells.

The CDR3 runs to 13 residues. Germline V gene sequence: CDR1 SNHLY, CDR2 FYNNEI. Trimming took 3 bases from V and 10 from J, leaving 10 bases between them. The source material was PBMCs, sampled before TCRalphabeta/CD19-depleted stem cell transplant. The receptor comes from a boy between 2 and 10 years old with acute lymphoblastic leukemia, due to receive a stem cell transplant. This chain connects TRBV2 to TRBJ1-6; possibly TRBD1 for D (5 bases). The CDR3 here is CASSDGGYSPLHF. CDR3 nucleotide sequence: TGTGCCAGCAGTGACGGGGGGTACTCACCCCTCCACTTT.